Listed below are T cell receptor beta chains from one sample, sequenced in a study of T-cell reconstitution after alpha-beta-depleted transplantation in children. TCRdb reanalysed the PCR reads using MiXCR and keeps one entry per CDR3 protein. The sample consists of about a million distinct CDR3 sequences, around 30% of them appearing once. This material consisted of PBMCs, mostly from graft donor cells, taken 360 days after TCRalphabeta/CD19-depleted stem cell transplant. The receptor set was obtained from a boy in the first two years of life who had a stem cell transplant for SCID, so the T cells may come from the graft donor. Both conserved end residues are part of each CDR3. Fields, in order: V gene, J gene, CDR3 length, CDR3 protein.

TRBV2	TRBJ2-7	13	CASYGRPTYEQYF
TRBV2	TRBJ2-7	14	CASSDQGPLDEQYF
TRBV20-1	TRBJ2-7	16	CSARGAGGEQRREQYF
TRBV12-3/TRBV12-4	TRBJ1-2	14	CASIPSTGGNGYTF
TRBV4-1	TRBJ1-2	15	CASSPYSDRGYGYTF
TRBV5-1	TRBJ2-7	15	CASSLGGQGLYEQYF
TRBV7-2	TRBJ2-7	12	CASSFWWDEQYF
TRBV6-5	TRBJ2-5	14	CASSYAGARETQYF
TRBV4-1	TRBJ2-7	14	CASSQPGQEHEQYF
TRBV20-1	TRBJ2-5	15	CSANTGFLSQETQYF
TRBV29-1	TRBJ2-3	15	CSARTEASSTDTQYF
TRBV20-1	TRBJ2-3	13	CSARDFPTDTQYF
TRBV7-8	TRBJ2-1	15	CASSLYGGQNNEQFF
TRBV5-1	TRBJ1-1	14	CASSFGQGTTEAFF
TRBV20-1	TRBJ2-3	15	CSARDLGRGTDTQYF
TRBV28	TRBJ2-5	15	CASSLPGGPGETQYF
TRBV19	TRBJ2-7	13	CASSAGPNYEQYF
TRBV5-1	TRBJ2-4	12	CASSLSSNIQYF
TRBV6-1	TRBJ2-5	15	CASRDRGGGQETQYF
TRBV4-3	TRBJ2-1	15	CASSPNRDSYNEQFF
TRBV20-1	TRBJ2-3	12	CSARGSIDTQYF
TRBV10-3	TRBJ2-7	13	CAIRTYTGGEQYF
TRBV4-1	TRBJ2-1	15	CASSQGPVKYNEQFF
TRBV6-7	TRBJ2-4	16	CASSSGLPQAKNIQYF
TRBV5-1	TRBJ2-3	13	CASQGLSTDTQYF
TRBV4-3	TRBJ1-2	16	CASSQEVSGGYYGYTF
TRBV19	TRBJ2-2	15	CASSTQGPWTGELFF
TRBV6-5	TRBJ2-2	19	CASSYSRLAGGPATGELFF
TRBV19	TRBJ2-1	14	CASSSGTVDNEQFF
TRBV20-1	TRBJ2-5	18	CSARDPSRSGVQQETQYF
TRBV2	TRBJ2-3	16	CASSERGTVSTDTQYF